The rows below give T cell receptor beta chains drawn from one sample of a study of shared clonotypes between healthy human individuals. Measured with immunoSEQ multiplex PCR; TCRdb has only the in-frame clones, and not every one. The table has about 700,000 clones, about 90% seen once. Sequencing was carried out using naive CD8+ T cells sorted from blood. These receptors were obtained from a man younger than 45 in good health. Both conserved end residues are part of each CDR3. Fields, in order: J gene, CDR3 length, D gene, V gene, clone size, CDR3 DNA, CDR3 protein. A D gene is named only where the DNA matches it firmly. Clone size, where shown, is once, few, many, or a class for clones that have expanded.

j_call: TRBJ2-5; cdr3_length: 15; d_call: .; v_call: TRBV7-9; clone_size: .; cdr3_nt: TGTGCCAGCAGCCATCCCCAACAGGGTAGAGAGACCCAGTACTTC; cdr3_aa: CASSHPQQGRETQYF
j_call: TRBJ2-3; cdr3_length: 15; d_call: TRBD2; v_call: TRBV7-6; clone_size: .; cdr3_nt: TGTGCCAGCAGCTTAGGGACTAGCGGGACAGATACGCAGTATTTT; cdr3_aa: CASSLGTSGTDTQYF
j_call: TRBJ1-4; cdr3_length: 15; d_call: TRBD1; v_call: TRBV28; clone_size: .; cdr3_nt: TGTGCCAGCAGCCGTACACAGGGGGGTAATGAAAAACTGTTTTTT; cdr3_aa: CASSRTQGGNEKLFF
j_call: TRBJ2-1; cdr3_length: 16; d_call: TRBD2; v_call: TRBV11-3; clone_size: .; cdr3_nt: TGTGCCAGCAGCCCGGGGGGTTTTAGCTCCTACAATGAGCAGTTCTTC; cdr3_aa: CASSPGGFSSYNEQFF
j_call: TRBJ2-3; cdr3_length: 17; d_call: .; v_call: TRBV4-1; clone_size: .; cdr3_nt: TGCGCCAGCAGCCCGGAGGTTTCGGGGTTCGGCACAGATACGCAGTATTTT; cdr3_aa: CASSPEVSGFGTDTQYF
j_call: TRBJ2-7; cdr3_length: 14; d_call: TRBD1; v_call: TRBV27; clone_size: .; cdr3_nt: TGTGCCAGCAGTTGGGGACAGAGGGGCTACGAGCAGTACTTC; cdr3_aa: CASSWGQRGYEQYF
j_call: TRBJ1-5; cdr3_length: 17; d_call: .; v_call: TRBV2; clone_size: .; cdr3_nt: TGTGCCAGCAGTGAAGGGGGGGTTAGGTTGAGCAATCAGCCCCAGCATTTT; cdr3_aa: CASSEGGVRLSNQPQHF
j_call: TRBJ1-5; cdr3_length: 17; d_call: .; v_call: TRBV19; clone_size: .; cdr3_nt: TGTGCCAGTAGTATAGGTCGCCAGCTCCTTAGGAATCAGCCCCAGCATTTT; cdr3_aa: CASSIGRQLLRNQPQHF
j_call: TRBJ2-3; cdr3_length: 17; d_call: .; v_call: TRBV19; clone_size: .; cdr3_nt: TGTGCCAGTCAGACATCGGATGGGCTAGCGAGGACAGATACGCAGTATTTT; cdr3_aa: CASQTSDGLARTDTQYF
j_call: TRBJ2-7; cdr3_length: 13; d_call: .; v_call: TRBV7-6; clone_size: .; cdr3_nt: TGTGCCAGCAGCCTACAGGAAGCCTACGAGCAGTACTTC; cdr3_aa: CASSLQEAYEQYF
j_call: TRBJ2-1; cdr3_length: 13; d_call: .; v_call: TRBV19; clone_size: .; cdr3_nt: TGTGCCAGTAACGCAGGGCTTTACAATGAGCAGTTCTTC; cdr3_aa: CASNAGLYNEQFF
j_call: TRBJ1-2; cdr3_length: 14; d_call: .; v_call: TRBV4-1; clone_size: few; cdr3_nt: TGCGCCAGCAGCCAAAATCGTGGGATCTATGGCTACACCTTC; cdr3_aa: CASSQNRGIYGYTF
j_call: TRBJ1-2; cdr3_length: 15; d_call: .; v_call: TRBV4-2; clone_size: .; cdr3_nt: TGTGCCAGCAGCCAAGAGACCGAGGTTTGGGATGGCTACACCTTC; cdr3_aa: CASSQETEVWDGYTF
j_call: TRBJ2-7; cdr3_length: 14; d_call: .; v_call: TRBV7-2; clone_size: .; cdr3_nt: TGTGCCAGCAGCTTCCCGGTCGCGGGGAGCGAGCAGTACTTC; cdr3_aa: CASSFPVAGSEQYF
j_call: TRBJ2-2; cdr3_length: 15; d_call: TRBD1; v_call: TRBV27; clone_size: once; cdr3_nt: TGTGCCAGCTGTTTGGTGACAGGGCTTGCCGGGGAGCTGTTTTTT; cdr3_aa: CASCLVTGLAGELFF
j_call: TRBJ1-5; cdr3_length: 13; d_call: .; v_call: TRBV11-2; clone_size: few; cdr3_nt: TGTGCCAGCAGCTTCGAAATCAATCAGCCCCAGCATTTT; cdr3_aa: CASSFEINQPQHF
j_call: TRBJ1-1; cdr3_length: 13; d_call: .; v_call: TRBV19; clone_size: .; cdr3_nt: TGTGCCAGTAGTATAGGGGTAATCACTGAAGCTTTCTTT; cdr3_aa: CASSIGVITEAFF
j_call: TRBJ2-7; cdr3_length: 15; d_call: TRBD1; v_call: TRBV18; clone_size: .; cdr3_nt: TGTGCCAGCTCACCACGGGACAGGGCCTCCCACGAGCAGTACTTC; cdr3_aa: CASSPRDRASHEQYF
j_call: TRBJ1-5; cdr3_length: 16; d_call: TRBD1; v_call: TRBV5-8; clone_size: .; cdr3_nt: TGTGCCAGCAGCTTGGCCGAGGGGGCTCCCAATCAGCCCCAGCATTTT; cdr3_aa: CASSLAEGAPNQPQHF
j_call: TRBJ1-1; cdr3_length: 14; d_call: .; v_call: TRBV5-4; clone_size: .; cdr3_nt: TGTGCCAGCAGCAAAGGTCCAACGGGGGCTGAAGCTTTCTTT; cdr3_aa: CASSKGPTGAEAFF
j_call: TRBJ1-1; cdr3_length: 15; d_call: .; v_call: TRBV7-2; clone_size: once; cdr3_nt: TGTGCCAGCAGCCCGCCTAGTGGGAAGAACGCTGAAGCTTTCTTT; cdr3_aa: CASSPPSGKNAEAFF
j_call: TRBJ2-1; cdr3_length: 15; d_call: TRBD1; v_call: TRBV7-9; clone_size: .; cdr3_nt: TGTGCCAGCAGCTCGGACAGGGGCTCCTACAATGAGCAGTTCTTC; cdr3_aa: CASSSDRGSYNEQFF
j_call: TRBJ2-1; cdr3_length: 16; d_call: TRBD2; v_call: TRBV29-1; clone_size: .; cdr3_nt: TGCAGCGTTCTCCCGGGACTAGCGGGAGGTCTGGATGAGCAGTTCTTC; cdr3_aa: CSVLPGLAGGLDEQFF
j_call: TRBJ2-7; cdr3_length: 13; d_call: TRBD2; v_call: TRBV19; clone_size: .; cdr3_nt: TGTGCCAGTAGTACGCCGCGGGGGTACGAGCAGTACTTC; cdr3_aa: CASSTPRGYEQYF
j_call: TRBJ2-1; cdr3_length: 15; d_call: .; v_call: TRBV5-1; clone_size: once; cdr3_nt: TGCGCCAGCAGGCCTCGGTCACAAAGGGACAATGAGCAGTTCTTC; cdr3_aa: CASRPRSQRDNEQFF
j_call: TRBJ2-1; cdr3_length: 16; d_call: TRBD2; v_call: TRBV19; clone_size: once; cdr3_nt: TGTGCCAGTAGTCCCTGGACTAGCGGGAGAGACAATGAGCAGTTCTTC; cdr3_aa: CASSPWTSGRDNEQFF
j_call: TRBJ2-1; cdr3_length: 13; d_call: .; v_call: TRBV25-1; clone_size: .; cdr3_nt: TGTGCCAGCAGTGATCCAGTATACAATGAGCAGTTCTTC; cdr3_aa: CASSDPVYNEQFF
j_call: TRBJ1-5; cdr3_length: 16; d_call: .; v_call: TRBV19; clone_size: .; cdr3_nt: TGTGCCAGTAGTATAAGGTTGTCATATAGCAATCAGCCCCAGCATTTT; cdr3_aa: CASSIRLSYSNQPQHF
j_call: TRBJ1-1; cdr3_length: 13; d_call: .; v_call: TRBV7-7; clone_size: .; cdr3_nt: TGTGCTAGCAGCTTATCCGGGAGCACTGAAGCTTTCTTT; cdr3_aa: CASSLSGSTEAFF
j_call: TRBJ2-1; cdr3_length: 14; d_call: .; v_call: TRBV7-7; clone_size: .; cdr3_nt: TGTGCCAGCAGCTTATTCCCGGGGAAGGGTGAGCAGTTCTTC; cdr3_aa: CASSLFPGKGEQFF
j_call: TRBJ2-7; cdr3_length: 13; d_call: TRBD2; v_call: TRBV29-1; clone_size: .; cdr3_nt: TGCAGCGTTGAAGATCTAGCGGGAAGCGAGCAGTACTTC; cdr3_aa: CSVEDLAGSEQYF
j_call: TRBJ2-7; cdr3_length: 15; d_call: TRBD1; v_call: TRBV27; clone_size: few; cdr3_nt: TGTGCCAGCAGTTTCCCCGGGACAGGGACGGGGGAGCAGTACTTC; cdr3_aa: CASSFPGTGTGEQYF
j_call: TRBJ2-4; cdr3_length: 14; d_call: .; v_call: TRBV5-5; clone_size: .; cdr3_nt: TGTGCCAGCAGCTTGGTGGGAACCGAAAACATTCAGTACTTC; cdr3_aa: CASSLVGTENIQYF
j_call: TRBJ2-3; cdr3_length: 17; d_call: .; v_call: TRBV7-8; clone_size: .; cdr3_nt: TGTGCCAGCAGCTTAGGCATTTTGGGGGGGGCTCCAGATACGCAGTATTTT; cdr3_aa: CASSLGILGGAPDTQYF
j_call: TRBJ2-1; cdr3_length: 13; d_call: TRBD1; v_call: TRBV10-3; clone_size: .; cdr3_nt: TGTGCCTTAAGGGACAGTGGTACCAATGAGCAGTTCTTC; cdr3_aa: CALRDSGTNEQFF
j_call: TRBJ2-5; cdr3_length: 15; d_call: TRBD1; v_call: TRBV11-2; clone_size: .; cdr3_nt: TGTGCCAGCAGCCCTTTCGACAGGGTCCAAGAGACCCAGTACTTC; cdr3_aa: CASSPFDRVQETQYF